This T cell receptor (beta chain) was sequenced in a study of T cell responses to AZD1222 COVID-19 vaccine. The germline gives CDR1 SNHLY, CDR2 FYNNEI. The CDR3 spans 13 residues. Trimming shortened V by 6 bases and J by 4 bases, and 12 bases separated the two germline ends. Assay used: immunoSEQ multiplex PCR; TCRdb lists only in-frame clones, some missing. The sample has about 77,000 clones, under 95% seen once; the top ten hold around 5.1%. Remarks on this clone: Its antigen is unknown.

The study, taken as a whole, reports: Reportedly, nearly half of unique spike TCRs recognized epitopes outside B.1.351/B.1.1.7 mutations. The study sampled repertoires only after the peak T cell response.

The chain has TRBV2 and TRBJ1-2, with a possible D match to TRBD1 (5 bases). The material was peripheral blood, obtained 28 days after the second AZD1222 dose. The sequence came from an adult who received the AZD1222 COVID-19 vaccine. CDR3 loop: CASRGDGSYGYTF. The CDR3 DNA sequence: TGTGCCAGCAGAGGGGACGGCAGCTATGGCTACACCTTC.